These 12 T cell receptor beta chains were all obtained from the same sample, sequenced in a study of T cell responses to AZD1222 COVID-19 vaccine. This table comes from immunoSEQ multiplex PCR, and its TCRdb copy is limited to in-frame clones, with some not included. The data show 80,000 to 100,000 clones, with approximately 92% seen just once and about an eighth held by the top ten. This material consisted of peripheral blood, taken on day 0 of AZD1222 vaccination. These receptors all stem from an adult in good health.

In DNA form, the CDR3 reads TGTGCCAGCTCACCACAGTCAGGGGGCGGGAACACTGAAGCTTTCTTT. Translating gives CASSPQSGGGNTEAFF. The rearrangement links TRBV18 to TRBJ1-1; 8 bases agree with TRBD1. Germline V gene sequence: CDR1 KGHSH, CDR2 LQKENI. This CDR3 is 16 amino acids long. V shed 1 base, J shed 1 base, and the junction held 5 bases outside the gene matches.

The CDR3 here is CARRTSGVYGYTF. As DNA, the CDR3 is TGTGCCAGGAGGACAAGCGGTGTCTATGGCTACACCTTC. The chain uses TRBV2 and TRBJ1-2; tentatively, D is TRBD1 (5 bases). Trimming cost V 9 bases and J 4 bases, with 15 bases left between them. This CDR3 contains 13 residues. The germline V gene encodes CDR1 SNHLY and CDR2 FYNNEI.

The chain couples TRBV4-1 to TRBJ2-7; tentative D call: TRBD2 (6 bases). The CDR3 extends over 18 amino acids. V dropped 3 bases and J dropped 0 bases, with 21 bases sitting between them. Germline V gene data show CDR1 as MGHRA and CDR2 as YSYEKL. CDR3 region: CASSHVGRGGRSSYEQYF. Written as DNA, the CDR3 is TGCGCCAGCAGCCATGTTGGACGTGGGGGGAGGAGCTCCTACGAGCAGTACTTC.

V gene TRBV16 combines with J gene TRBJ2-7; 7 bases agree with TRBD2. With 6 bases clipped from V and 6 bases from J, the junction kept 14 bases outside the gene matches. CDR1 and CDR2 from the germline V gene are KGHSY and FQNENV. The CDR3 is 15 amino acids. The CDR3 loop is CASSRGREISGEQYF. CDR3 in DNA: TGTGCCAGCAGTCGCGGGCGGGAGATCAGTGGCGAGCAGTACTTC.

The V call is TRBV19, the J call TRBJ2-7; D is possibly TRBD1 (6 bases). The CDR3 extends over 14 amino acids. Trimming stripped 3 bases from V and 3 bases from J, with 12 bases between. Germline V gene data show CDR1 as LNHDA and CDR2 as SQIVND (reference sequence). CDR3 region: CASSIWAGDYEQYF. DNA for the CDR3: TGTGCCAGTAGTATTTGGGCAGGGGACTACGAGCAGTACTTC.

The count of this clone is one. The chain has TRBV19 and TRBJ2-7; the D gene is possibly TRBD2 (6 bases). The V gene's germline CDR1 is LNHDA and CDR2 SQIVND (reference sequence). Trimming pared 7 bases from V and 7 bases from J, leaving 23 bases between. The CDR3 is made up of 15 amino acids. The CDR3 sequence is CASKDPGLNTGEQYF. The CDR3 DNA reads TGTGCCAGTAAAGATCCGGGACTGAACACGGGGGAGCAGTACTTC.

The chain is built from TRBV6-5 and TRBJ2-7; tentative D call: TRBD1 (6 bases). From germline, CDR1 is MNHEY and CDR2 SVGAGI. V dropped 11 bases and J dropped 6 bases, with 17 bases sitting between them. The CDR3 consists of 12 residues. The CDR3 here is CAAQGRGLEQYF. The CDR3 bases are TGTGCCGCACAGGGTAGGGGCCTCGAGCAGTACTTC.

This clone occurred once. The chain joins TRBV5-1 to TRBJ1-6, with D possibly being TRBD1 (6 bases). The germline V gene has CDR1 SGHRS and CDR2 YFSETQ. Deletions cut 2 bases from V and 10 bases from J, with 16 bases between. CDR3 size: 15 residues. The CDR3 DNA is TGCGCCAGCAGCTTTGGGGGCAGGGTTGGATCACCCCTCCACTTT. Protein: CASSFGGRVGSPLHF.

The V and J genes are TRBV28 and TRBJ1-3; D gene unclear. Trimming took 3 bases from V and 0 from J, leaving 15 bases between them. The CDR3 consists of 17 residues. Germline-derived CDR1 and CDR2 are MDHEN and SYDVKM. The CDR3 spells CASSFVPYSRSGNTIYF. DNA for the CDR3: TGTGCCAGCAGTTTTGTACCGTACAGCCGCTCTGGAAACACCATATATTTT. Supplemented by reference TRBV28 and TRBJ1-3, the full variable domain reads DVKVTQSSRYLVKRTGEKVFLECVQDMDHENMFWYRQDPGLGLRLIYFSYDVKMKEKGDIPEGYSVSREKKERFSLILESASTNQTSMYLCASSFVPYSRSGNTIYFGEGSWLTVV.

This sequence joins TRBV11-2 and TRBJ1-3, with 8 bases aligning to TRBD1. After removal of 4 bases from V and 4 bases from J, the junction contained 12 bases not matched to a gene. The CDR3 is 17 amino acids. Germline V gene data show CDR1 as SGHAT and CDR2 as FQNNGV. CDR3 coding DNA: TGTGCCAGCAGCTCCCACAGGGGGGGAACTTCCGGAAACACCATATATTTT. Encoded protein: CASSSHRGGTSGNTIYF.

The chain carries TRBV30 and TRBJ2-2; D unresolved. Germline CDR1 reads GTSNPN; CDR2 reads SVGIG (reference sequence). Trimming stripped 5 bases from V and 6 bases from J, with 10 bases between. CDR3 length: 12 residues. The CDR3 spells CAWSPVAGELFF. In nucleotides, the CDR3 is TGTGCCTGGTCCCCAGTTGCCGGGGAGCTGTTTTTT.

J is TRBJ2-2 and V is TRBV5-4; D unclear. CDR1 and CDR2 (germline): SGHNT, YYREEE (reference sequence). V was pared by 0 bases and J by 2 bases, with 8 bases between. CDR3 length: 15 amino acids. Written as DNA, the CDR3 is TGTGCCAGCAGCTTGGGGCAGCAAAACACCGGGGAGCTGTTTTTT. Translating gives CASSLGQQNTGELFF.